This TCR beta chain was captured in a study of neurological immune-mediated disorders. Across the whole study: Relapsing-remitting disease affected around 30, and secondary progressive 3, of roughly 35 multiple sclerosis patients. Study conclusions and caveats: One related-CDR3 cluster, which may be a signature, held the repertoires of 18 of 34 multiple sclerosis patients after phylogenetic grouping.

Unsorted libraries were generated from 2 million PBMCs held at -80 degrees C. TCRdb reprocessed the 5' RACE reads via MiXCR and lists one record per CDR3 protein. The sample has under 70,000 distinct CDR3 sequences; roughly 3.5% are singletons. The V gene lost 4 bases and the J gene lost 2 bases, with 9 bases spanning the gap. Germline assignment: CDR1 DFQATT and CDR2 SNEGSKA (reference sequence). The CDR3 length is 13 residues. This clonotype was counted at least ten times. Antigen: not known. The TCR comes from a woman younger than 45 with multiple sclerosis. Source material: PBMCs. The chain links TRBV20-1 to TRBJ2-1, with unresolved D. The CDR3 coding sequence is TGCAGTGCTATTTTAATCCCCTACAATGAGCAGTTCTTC. This gives the protein CSAILIPYNEQFF.